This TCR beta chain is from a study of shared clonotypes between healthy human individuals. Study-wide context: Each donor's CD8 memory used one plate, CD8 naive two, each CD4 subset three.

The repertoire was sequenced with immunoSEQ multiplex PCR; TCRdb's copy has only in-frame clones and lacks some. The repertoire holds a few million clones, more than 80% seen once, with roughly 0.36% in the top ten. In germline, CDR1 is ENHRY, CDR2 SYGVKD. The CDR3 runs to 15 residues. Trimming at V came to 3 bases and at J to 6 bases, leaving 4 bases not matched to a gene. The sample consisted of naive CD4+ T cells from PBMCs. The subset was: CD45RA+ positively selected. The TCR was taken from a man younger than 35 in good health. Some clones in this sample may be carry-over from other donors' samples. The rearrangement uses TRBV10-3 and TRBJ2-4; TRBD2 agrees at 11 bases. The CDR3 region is CAISEAGTSGNIQYF. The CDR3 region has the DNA TGTGCCATCAGTGAAGCCGGGACTAGCGGAAACATTCAGTACTTC.